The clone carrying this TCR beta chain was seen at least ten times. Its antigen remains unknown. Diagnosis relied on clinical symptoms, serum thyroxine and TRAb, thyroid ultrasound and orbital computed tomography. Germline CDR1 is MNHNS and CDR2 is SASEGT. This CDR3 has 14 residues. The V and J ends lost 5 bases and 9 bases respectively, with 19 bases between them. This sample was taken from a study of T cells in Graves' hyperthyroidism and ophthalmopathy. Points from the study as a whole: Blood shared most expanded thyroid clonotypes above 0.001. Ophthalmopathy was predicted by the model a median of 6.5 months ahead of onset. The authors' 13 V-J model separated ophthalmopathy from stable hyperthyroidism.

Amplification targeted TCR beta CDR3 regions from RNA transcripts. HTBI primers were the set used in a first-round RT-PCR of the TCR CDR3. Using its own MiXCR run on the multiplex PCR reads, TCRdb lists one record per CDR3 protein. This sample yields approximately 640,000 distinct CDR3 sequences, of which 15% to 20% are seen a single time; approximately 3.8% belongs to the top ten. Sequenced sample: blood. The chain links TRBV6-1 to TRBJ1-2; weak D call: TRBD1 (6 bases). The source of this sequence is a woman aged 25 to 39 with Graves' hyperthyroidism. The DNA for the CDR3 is TGTGCCAGCAGTCAAACTTGGGGGCAGGGGAGCTACACCTTC. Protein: CASSQTWGQGSYTF.